This TCR beta chain was found in a study of post-analysis software for immune sequencing data (dated by TCRdb to between 2015 and 2017). Broadly, across the study: Relapsing-remitting, secondary progressive and progressive-relapsing multiple sclerosis were recorded as disease courses, and subtype annotation was lacking for some patients. A subset of samples was prepared in parallel using single-end sample barcoding, then pooled and co-amplified after Illumina adapter ligation. The patient repertoires were set against eleven to twelve previously published healthy control repertoires from donors whose ages ranged from roughly 6 to 27 years.

Library preparation employed PCR. TCRdb names Illumina HiSeq 2500 as the instrument used. To reduce PCR and sequencing biases, unique molecular identifiers were built into the TCR beta cDNA libraries. Approximately 500,000 cDNA molecules were obtained for every 1 to 10 million input T cells, so each molecule roughly corresponded to one T cell. The same protocol used for the earlier healthy control dataset was applied to prepare and sequence the patient libraries. Samples belonging to the same batch were prepared together, multiplexed and sequenced on a shared HiSeq lane. Under the source paper's analysis protocol: Raw barcoded reads were processed with MIGEC, and single-read molecular identifier groups were discarded before consensus assembly and CDR3 extraction. VDJtools was used for post-analysis of the clonotype tables, with diversity normalized by down-sampling every dataset to the smallest sample size. Repertoire overlap clustering matched CDR3 amino acid but not nucleotide sequences to correct batch-related cross-sample contamination. TCRdb reanalyzed the raw reads on its own, using fastp at Q25 for trimming and MiXCR for clone calling, and kept in-frame beta chains. Every distinct CDR3 protein forms one entry, paired with its most common genes and DNA. These V and J calls are TCRdb output, not the study's own analysis. The sample table records hundreds of thousands of distinct CDR3 sequences; 25% to 30% of these occur just once. The top ten constitute roughly 0.54% of the sample.

About this clonotype itself: The clone's antigen remains unknown. No base qualities exist here, and no much larger clone lies one base off it.

Overall results and qualifications from the work: When samples were clustered directly using the F measure, samples prepared in the same batch co-clustered strongly, which prompted a batch-effect correction. Significantly higher frequencies in patients than in controls were found for five TRBV segments, including TRBV5-6, TRBV5-1 and TRBV20-1. Significantly lower normalized Chao1 diversity was found in multiple sclerosis patients than in controls, suggesting substantial peripheral T-cell clonal expansion. The control group was slightly older than the multiple sclerosis patient group.

Relative to germline, V is 7 bases shorter and J is 7 bases shorter, with 20 bases between their ends. As encoded in the germline V gene (reference sequence), CDR1 is MNHEY while CDR2 is SMNVEV. The CDR3 contains 14 residues, cysteine and phenylalanine counted. The sequence is cut down to CDR3 DNA, 42 bases in frame from base 1. To demonstrate the VDJtools post-analysis software, TCR beta repertoires were profiled from the peripheral blood of 13 young patients with multiple sclerosis. Multiple sclerosis patients were children and adolescents aged about 6 to 16 years. The chain was built from TRBV27 and TRBJ2-7; matching of 6 bases hints at TRBD1 as the D gene. The TCR comes from a girl aged 10 to 17 with multiple sclerosis. The sequenced sample consisted of blood. The sequenced DNA: TGTGCCAGCAACGAACATAACAGGGAAGGGGAGCAGTACTTC. Its product reads: CASNEHNREGEQYF.